This T cell receptor (beta chain) was identified during a study of T cells in Graves' hyperthyroidism and ophthalmopathy. Background on the study: Peripheral blood collection took place at initial diagnosis, before any treatment.

CDR1 and CDR2 from the germline V gene are MNHEY and SMNVEV (reference sequence). The CDR3 has 16 residues. V shed 7 bases and J 4 bases; nucleotides not matched to a gene: 13. Amplification yielded TCR beta CDR3 regions, with RNA transcripts as the source. The HTBI set primed first-round TCR CDR3 RT-PCR. A single record per CDR3 protein comes from TCRdb applying MiXCR to the multiplex PCR reads. Among around 250,000 distinct CDR3 sequences listed, approximately 23% were seen once. At least 3 on the Clinical Activity Score was recorded for ophthalmopathy patients, who also had NOSPECS grade at least 4 and duration under 3 months. Those patients with uncontrolled infection, other autoimmune disease, pregnancy or lactation were excluded. Isolation of PBMCs was performed on about 9.9 ml fresh peripheral blood.

The V call is TRBV27, the J call TRBJ1-1; 9 bases line up with TRBD1. The material sequenced was blood. The clonotype comes from a woman aged 40 to 50 with Graves' ophthalmopathy. CDR3 amino acids: CASTPSRDRVGTEAFF. CDR3 nucleotide sequence: TGTGCCAGCACCCCTTCCCGGGACAGGGTGGGCACTGAAGCTTTCTTT.